These 20 T cell receptor beta chains were sequenced from one sample in a study of blood T cell repertoires in COVID-19. Method: immunoSEQ multiplex PCR; TCRdb's copy keeps in-frame clones and lacks some. Here the sample spans about 110,000 clones, approximately 78% being singletons. Sequencing used peripheral blood. The receptors shown here come from a woman of 80 years or more with acute or convalescent COVID-19.

CDR3 loop: CASSNYAGAYNEQFF. Here the CDR3 DNA reads TGTGCCAGCAGTAACTATGCGGGGGCCTACAATGAGCAGTTCTTC. The gene calls are TRBV6-5 and TRBJ2-1, with 7 nucleotides matching TRBD2. Germline V gene data show CDR1 as MNHEY and CDR2 as SVGAGI. With 5 bases clipped from V and 2 bases from J, the junction kept 6 bases outside the gene matches. The CDR3 loop spans 15 amino acids.

The gene calls are TRBV6-5 and TRBJ1-4; a weak D match, TRBD1 (5 bases). Trimming removed 6 bases from V and 8 bases from J, with 16 bases in between. The CDR3 is 14 residues long. Germline V CDR1 and CDR2: MNHEY, SVGAGI. The CDR3 region is CASSPTEGREKLFF. The CDR3 nucleotides are TGTGCCAGCAGCCCGACAGAAGGAAGAGAAAAACTGTTTTTT.

This clone was seen repeatedly, ten times or more. The CDR3 protein is CATESGATREKLFF. The CDR3, as DNA: TGTGCCACCGAGAGTGGGGCGACGCGTGAAAAACTGTTTTTT. The J gene is TRBJ1-4, the V gene TRBV6-6; a weak D match, TRBD1 (5 bases). V lost 10 bases, J lost 7 bases, and 19 bases lay in between. The length of the CDR3 is 14 residues. In germline, CDR1 is MNHNY, CDR2 SVGAGI (reference sequence).

The gene calls are TRBV5-1 and TRBJ2-1, with TRBD2 matching over 10 bases. V was clipped by 5 bases and J by 4 bases; unmatched bases: 9. This CDR3 is 16 amino acids long. Germline V gene lookup returns CDR1 SGHRS and CDR2 YFSETQ. The DNA for the CDR3 is TGCGCCAGCAGTCCGAGACTAGCGGGTCTTTACAATGAGCAGTTCTTC. Its protein product is CASSPRLAGLYNEQFF.

The gene calls are TRBV7-9 and TRBJ1-2, with D uncertain. The CDR3 extends over 13 amino acids. Trimming removed 0 bases from V and 6 bases from J, with 8 bases in between. The germline V gene encodes CDR1 SEHNR and CDR2 FQNEAQ (reference sequence). DNA of the CDR3: TGTGCCAGCAGCTTAGCGGGGAGTGATGGCTACACCTTC. Translating gives CASSLAGSDGYTF.

The V and J genes are TRBV6-5 and TRBJ2-3; 7 bases are a match to TRBD2. CDR3 size: 14 residues. Trimming removed 5 bases from V and 3 bases from J; junction bases left unmatched: 5. In germline, CDR1 is MNHEY, CDR2 SVGAGI. The CDR3 spells CASSRAGRTDTQYF. The DNA of the CDR3 is TGTGCCAGCAGTAGAGCGGGACGGACAGATACGCAGTATTTT.

The chain uses TRBV2 and TRBJ2-5; TRBD2 matches 12 bases. The CDR3 spans 13 residues. Trimming cost V 9 bases and J 5 bases; bases outside gene matches: 4. Germline values: CDR1 SNHLY, CDR2 FYNNEI. CDR3 in amino acids: CASLAGGGETQYF. CDR3 sequence (DNA): TGTGCCAGTCTAGCGGGAGGGGGGGAGACCCAGTACTTC.

V gene TRBV5-1 combines with J gene TRBJ1-2; 7 bases are shared with TRBD1. The length of the CDR3 is 14 residues. J gave up 5 bases and V 4 bases, and 8 bases lay outside the gene matches. Germline-derived CDR1 and CDR2 are SGHRS and YFSETQ. CDR3 region: CASSQGQSFYGYTF. For the CDR3, the DNA is TGCGCCAGCAGCCAGGGACAGTCCTTTTATGGCTACACCTTC.

The J gene is TRBJ2-5, the V gene TRBV2; 7 positions match TRBD1. This CDR3 is built from 17 residues. Germline V gene data show CDR1 as SNHLY and CDR2 as FYNNEI. Germline trimming cut 4 bases from V and 8 bases from J; bases unmatched to any gene: 19. The CDR3 nucleotides are TGTGCCAGCAGTGCCCAGGGGGTGGGAAGCGGATGGGCCACCCAGTACTTC. Encoded protein: CASSAQGVGSGWATQYF.

The V and J genes are TRBV6-5 and TRBJ2-4, with 7 bases lining up with TRBD1. The J segment lost 5 bases and the V segment lost 6 bases, leaving 4 bases of the junction unmatched. The CDR3 is 13 residues long. CDR1 and CDR2 from the germline V gene are MNHEY and SVGAGI. CDR3 nucleotide sequence: TGTGCCAGCAGACACAGGGGACAAAACATTCAGTACTTC. Its translation is CASRHRGQNIQYF.

V and J are TRBV20-1 and TRBJ2-1; D is ambiguous. CDR1 is DFQATT and CDR2 is SNEGSKA in the germline V gene (reference sequence). This CDR3 is built from 11 residues. The germline V and J ends were trimmed by 6 bases and 5 bases, with 8 bases remaining between them. The CDR3 bases are TGCAGTGCCGACCGGGACAATGAGCAGTTCTTC. This gives the protein CSADRDNEQFF.

The chain is built from TRBV27 and TRBJ2-1; TRBD2 agrees at 12 bases. There are 13 residues in the CDR3. Germline loops: CDR1 MNHEY, CDR2 SMNVEV (reference sequence). J was trimmed by 8 bases and V by 9 bases; bases with no gene match: 5. In DNA form, the CDR3 reads TGTGCCAGTAGACTAGCGGGAGTGGATGAGCAGTTCTTC. It translates to CASRLAGVDEQFF.

V usage is TRBV28 and J usage is TRBJ2-1; D perhaps matches TRBD1 (6 bases). Looked up from germline, CDR1 is MDHEN and CDR2 is SYDVKM. V dropped 6 bases and J dropped 8 bases, with 14 bases sitting between them. The CDR3 is 13 amino acids. The CDR3 loop is CASRGQGRDEQFF. Written as DNA, the CDR3 is TGTGCCAGCAGGGGCCAGGGGCGGGATGAGCAGTTCTTC.

The sample holds many counts of this clone. The chain couples TRBV5-4 to TRBJ2-1; 16 nucleotides align to TRBD2. Unmatched junction bases numbered 8, after V lost 4 bases and J lost 10 bases. There are 16 residues in the CDR3. The germline V gene encodes CDR1 SGHNT and CDR2 YYREEE (reference sequence). CDR3 sequence reads: CASSAGTSGRAWEQFF. In DNA form, the CDR3 reads TGTGCCAGCAGCGCGGGGACTAGCGGGAGGGCCTGGGAGCAGTTCTTC.

The chain carries TRBV2 and TRBJ2-5, with D possibly matching TRBD1 (5 bases). V lost 7 bases to trimming and J lost 2 bases, with 11 bases between them. The CDR3 has 13 amino acids. Germline CDR1 SNHLY, CDR2 FYNNEI. The CDR3 sequence is CASNRREQETQYF. The CDR3 nucleotides read TGTGCCAGCAACCGCAGGGAACAAGAGACCCAGTACTTC.

The chain links TRBV6-5 to TRBJ2-1; 7 bases are a match to TRBD2. The CDR3 covers 15 residues. Germline CDR1 reads MNHEY; CDR2 reads SVGAGI. V lost 2 bases to trimming and J lost 0 bases; unmatched junction nucleotides: 1. CDR3 DNA sequence: TGTGCCAGCAGTTACGGCGGGAGCTCCTACAATGAGCAGTTCTTC. Protein product: CASSYGGSSYNEQFF.

This chain connects TRBV2 to TRBJ2-2; 12 bases match TRBD2. This CDR3 has 17 residues. The V and J ends lost 4 bases and 6 bases, in that order; junction bases with no gene match: 9. The V gene's germline CDR1 is SNHLY and CDR2 FYNNEI. CDR3 loop: CASSGQRLAGVPGELFF. CDR3 nucleotides: TGTGCCAGCAGTGGACAAAGACTAGCGGGAGTCCCCGGGGAGCTGTTTTTT.

The chain joins TRBV29-1 to TRBJ1-2; D is possibly TRBD1 (5 bases). Germline V gene lookup returns CDR1 SQVTM and CDR2 ANQGSEA. V lost 6 bases to trimming and J lost 5 bases, with 13 bases between them. This CDR3 comprises 12 residues. CDR3 nucleotides: TGCAGCGTCCCGGGCCAGGGATATGGCTACACCTTC. The encoded protein is CSVPGQGYGYTF.

This clone was detected only once. The chain has TRBV6-5 and TRBJ1-4; the D gene is possibly TRBD1 (6 bases). CDR3 length equals 14 residues. V lost 5 bases and J lost 7, with 14 bases in between. Germline V gene sequence: CDR1 MNHEY, CDR2 SVGAGI. The CDR3 spells CASSPGGRAEKLFF. CDR3 DNA: TGTGCCAGCAGTCCGGGGGGGCGCGCTGAAAAACTGTTTTTT.

The rearrangement uses TRBV2 and TRBJ2-7; D remains unclear. V lost 6 bases, J lost 2 bases, and 14 bases lay in between. This CDR3 is built from 14 residues. Germline lookup yields CDR1 SNHLY and CDR2 FYNNEI. The DNA of the CDR3 is TGTGCCAGCAGGCCAACTGACTTGGCCTACGAGCAGTACTTC. Its protein is CASRPTDLAYEQYF.